These 27 T cell receptor beta chains originate from one sample sequenced in a study of regulatory T cells in long-lasting Graves disease. For TCR beta, libraries came from iRepertoire HTBI primers and Arm-PCR of CDR3 regions. MiXCR, applied by TCRdb to the multiplex PCR reads, yields one record per CDR3 protein. The sample holds roughly 510,000 distinct CDR3 sequences, approximately 16% seen once. Time point defined: newly diagnosed GD, antithyroid drugs for less than 3 months. PBMC-derived RNA was used for the TCR library. These same records also appear under a second study, on T cells in Graves' hyperthyroidism and ophthalmopathy.

The source was peripheral blood mononuclear cells (PBMCs), collected at new diagnosis, from a patient treated with antithyroid drugs. These receptors were taken from a man between 18 and 29 years old with Graves disease.

This clonotype was seen at least ten times. The chain employs TRBV30 and TRBJ2-5, with no clear D. V lost 0 bases and J lost 3, with 8 bases in between. The CDR3 length is 13 residues. Germline V CDR1 and CDR2: GTSNPN, SVGIG (reference sequence). The chain's CDR3 is CAWSVNVKETQYF. CDR3 in DNA: TGTGCCTGGAGTGTAAATGTTAAAGAGACCCAGTACTTC.

This clonotype occurred a few times. The chain joins TRBV5-1 to TRBJ2-7; 10 bases match TRBD2. CDR1 is SGHRS and CDR2 is YFSETQ in the germline V gene. V dropped 4 bases and J dropped 6; count of bases not matched to a gene: 19. The CDR3 contains 18 residues. The CDR3 coding sequence is TGCGCCAGCAGCGATACCCGTCGTTGGGCTAGCGGGAGACGCGAGCAGTACTTC. The encoded protein is CASSDTRRWASGRREQYF.

Many counts were recorded for this clonotype. The J gene is TRBJ1-1, the V gene TRBV12-3 or TRBV12-4, with 9 bases fitting TRBD1. The CDR3 spans 14 residues. Trimming cost V 9 bases and J 4 bases; bases outside gene matches: 9. The CDR3: CASKRGQGSTEAFF. The CDR3 region has the DNA TGTGCCAGTAAACGAGGACAGGGGAGCACTGAAGCTTTCTTT.

This clonotype was picked up many times. A read error may account for a junction end that differs from germline. V and J are TRBV20-1 and TRBJ2-3; 11 nucleotides line up with TRBD2. Germline lookup yields CDR1 DFQATT and CDR2 SNEGSKA (reference sequence). This CDR3 spans 16 amino acids. CDR3 region: CSARETSGTSTDTQYF. The DNA for the CDR3 is TGCAGTGCTCGAGAGACTAGCGGGACTAGCACAGATACGCAGTATTTT.

This sequence joins TRBV27 and TRBJ2-7; perhaps TRBD2 as D (5 bases). V was pared by 1 base and J by 3 bases, with 13 bases between. The CDR3 consists of 15 residues. The germline V gene has CDR1 MNHEY and CDR2 SMNVEV (reference sequence). The CDR3 spells CASSLLRETVYEQYF. DNA for the CDR3: TGTGCCAGCAGTTTATTAAGGGAGACCGTCTACGAGCAGTACTTC.

This clonotype was recorded at least ten times. This sequence joins TRBV11-2 and TRBJ1-1, with D hard to call. CDR3 length: 15 amino acids. Germline CDR1 is SGHAT and CDR2 is FQNNGV. V dropped 2 bases and J dropped 5 bases, with 15 bases sitting between them. This chain's CDR3 is CASSLLARGETEAFF. The CDR3, as DNA: TGTGCCAGCAGCTTATTAGCCCGGGGAGAAACTGAAGCTTTCTTT.

Points on this clonotype: The junction departs from germline at one end; a sequencing error may be responsible. The chain uses TRBV15 and TRBJ1-5, with D perhaps matching TRBD1 (6 bases). Germline CDR1 reads LNHNV; CDR2 reads YYDKDF (reference sequence). This CDR3 comprises 13 residues. This chain's CDR3 is CVTSRQDNQPQHF. The DNA of the CDR3 is TGTGTCACCAGCAGACAGGACAATCAGCCCCAGCATTTT.

V gene TRBV9 combines with J gene TRBJ2-7; TRBD2 matches 7 bases. The CDR3 sequence is 16 residues long. The V segment lost 4 bases and the J segment 6 bases; nucleotides outside the gene matches: 16. The germline gives CDR1 SGDLS, CDR2 YYNGEE. CDR3 sequence (DNA): TGTGCCAGCAGCTTGTCCACGGGGAGGGCCTCGGGCGAGCAGTACTTC. It translates to CASSLSTGRASGEQYF. Complete variable domain (other parts from reference TRBV9 and TRBJ2-7): DSGVTQTPKHLITATGQRVTLRCSPRSGDLSVYWYQQSLDQGLQFLIQYYNGEERAKGNILERFSAQQFPDLHSELNLSSLELGDSALYFCASSLSTGRASGEQYFGPGTRLTVT.

The table lists this clonotype with a few counts. The chain links TRBV5-1 to TRBJ2-6, with a possible D match to TRBD1 (5 bases). This CDR3 contains 16 residues. Trimming cost V 5 bases and J 0 bases, with 12 bases left between them. Per the germline V gene, CDR1 is SGHRS and CDR2 is YFSETQ. The CDR3 loop reads CASRTATYSGANVLTF. The CDR3 DNA reads as TGCGCCAGCAGGACAGCTACTTACTCTGGGGCCAACGTCCTGACTTTC.

This clonotype occurred many times. The V gene is TRBV7-9, the J gene TRBJ2-7; perhaps TRBD1 as D (6 bases). The V gene lost 5 bases and the J gene lost 1 base, with 15 bases spanning the gap. CDR1 SEHNR and CDR2 FQNEAQ come from the germline V gene (reference sequence). The CDR3 is 15 amino acids. CDR3 amino acids: CASSPGGSRSYEQYF. The DNA of the CDR3 is TGTGCCAGCAGCCCTGGGGGCAGCAGATCCTACGAGCAGTACTTC.

This clonotype was counted at least ten times. The gene calls are TRBV15 and TRBJ2-7; 9 bases align to TRBD2. The trim removed 6 bases at V and 5 bases at J, leaving 5 bases unmatched. This CDR3 region has 13 residues. Germline lookup yields CDR1 LNHNV and CDR2 YYDKDF (reference sequence). The CDR3 coding sequence is TGTGCCACCAGAAGCGGGAGGCGCGACGAGCAGTACTTC. This gives the protein CATRSGRRDEQYF.

The chain uses TRBV5-4 and TRBJ2-3; D might be TRBD2 (6 bases). CDR3 size: 14 residues. V shed 4 bases and J shed 0 bases, with 9 bases lying between them. Per germline, CDR1 SGHNT and CDR2 YYREEE (reference sequence). The CDR3 sequence: CASSRRDSTDTQYF. CDR3 in DNA: TGTGCCAGCAGCCGGAGGGACAGCACAGATACGCAGTATTTT.

There are many counts of this clonotype. The chain is built from TRBV5-1 and TRBJ2-3, with 7 nucleotides matching TRBD1. This CDR3 spans 15 amino acids. Germline V gives CDR1 SGHRS, CDR2 YFSETQ. V was pared by 2 bases and J by 2 bases, with 5 bases of the junction left unmatched. The CDR3 coding sequence is TGCGCCAGCAGCTTTACGGGACAGCCCACAGATACGCAGTATTTT. As protein: CASSFTGQPTDTQYF. Looking up the rest from reference TRBV5-1 and TRBJ2-3 gives the full variable domain: KAGVTQTPRYLIKTRGQQVTLSCSPISGHRSVSWYQQTPGQGLQFLFEYFSETQRNKGNFPGRFSGRQFSNSRSEMNVSTLELGDSALYLCASSFTGQPTDTQYFGPGTRLTVL.

This clonotype was seen repeatedly, ten times or more. This chain uses TRBV13 with TRBJ2-7; D is ambiguous. Germline V gene data show CDR1 as PRHDT and CDR2 as FYEKMQ (reference sequence). The CDR3 consists of 14 residues. V was pared by 1 base and J by 4 bases, with 11 bases between. The CDR3 DNA follows: TGTGCCAGCAGCTTAGACAGCCACCGGTACGAGCAGTACTTC. Its translation is CASSLDSHRYEQYF. The full variable domain, completed using reference TRBV13 and TRBJ2-7, is AAGVIQSPRHLIKEKRETATLKCYPIPRHDTVYWYQQGPGQDPQFLISFYEKMQSDKGSIPDRFSAQQFSDYHSELNMSSLELGDSALYFCASSLDSHRYEQYFGPGTRLTVT.

This clonotype was seen many times. The rearrangement links TRBV30 to TRBJ1-2, with D hard to call. The CDR3 has 14 amino acids. Germline lookup yields CDR1 GTSNPN and CDR2 SVGIG (reference sequence). Deletions cut 2 bases from V and 5 bases from J, with 15 bases between. This CDR3 is CAWSSTWSGYGYTF. The DNA of the CDR3 is TGTGCCTGGAGTAGTACCTGGAGTGGGTATGGCTACACCTTC. Using reference TRBV30 and TRBJ1-2 for the parts outside the CDR3, the full variable domain is SQTIHQWPATLVQPVGSPLSLECTVEGTSNPNLYWYRQAAGRGLQLLFYSVGIGQISSEVPQNLSASRPQDRQFILSSKKLLLSDSGFYLCAWSSTWSGYGYTFGSGTRLTVV.

This clonotype appeared a few times. The chain employs TRBV5-6 and TRBJ2-6; D call uncertain. V was shortened by 5 bases and J by 2 bases, with 5 bases between the two germline ends. The germline CDR1 and CDR2 sequences are SGHDT and YYEEEE. This CDR3 has 13 amino acids. The CDR3, as DNA: TGTGCCAGCAGTACAGCTGGGGCCAACGTCCTGACTTTC. As protein: CASSTAGANVLTF.

The chain is built from TRBV20-1 and TRBJ2-5; 7 bases map to TRBD1. This CDR3 contains 14 residues. The germline gives CDR1 DFQATT, CDR2 SNEGSKA (reference sequence). The V and J ends lost 5 bases and 5 bases, in that order; junction bases with no gene match: 11. The CDR3 sequence: CSAPERGRLETQYF. The CDR3 nucleotides are TGCAGTGCTCCCGAGAGGGGGCGCTTGGAGACCCAGTACTTC.

In its sample, this clonotype was seen a few times. This may arise from a read error, as a much more abundant clone is one base away. The chain uses TRBV18 and TRBJ2-5, with 7 positions matching TRBD1. Germline values: CDR1 KGHSH, CDR2 LQKENI. This CDR3 is built from 14 residues. V gave up 3 bases and J gave up 5 bases; unmatched junction bases: 6. In DNA form, the CDR3 reads TGTGCCAGCTCACCGCAAGGGACAGACGAGACCCAGTACTTC. As protein: CASSPQGTDETQYF.

This clonotype appeared a few times. This chain joins TRBV6-1 and TRBJ2-4, with D possibly being TRBD2 (5 bases). The germline CDR1 and CDR2 sequences are MNHNS and SASEGT. V lost 6 bases and J 0 bases, leaving 9 bases between the germline ends. The CDR3 consists of 14 residues. The CDR3 loop reads CASRLAGAKNIQYF. Written as DNA, the CDR3 is TGTGCCAGCAGGTTGGCGGGAGCCAAAAACATTCAGTACTTC.

This clonotype was seen many times. The genes are TRBV5-1 and TRBJ1-2; 10 nucleotides match TRBD1. This CDR3 region has 14 residues. CDR1 and CDR2 from the germline V gene are SGHRS and YFSETQ. The trim removed 0 bases at V and 6 bases at J, leaving 2 bases unmatched. The CDR3 DNA reads as TGCGCCAGCAGCTTGGGACAGGGGGCGCATGGCTACACCTTC. This translates into CASSLGQGAHGYTF.

This clonotype was found a few times. The chain recombines TRBV6-2 or TRBV6-3 with TRBJ2-7, with 12 bases identical to TRBD2. The V gene's germline CDR1 is MNHEY and CDR2 SVGEGT. This CDR3 spans 14 amino acids. V trimming: 6 bases; J trimming: 5 bases; junction bases outside the gene matches: 5. The CDR3: CASRGLAGPDEQYF. As DNA, the CDR3 is TGTGCCAGCAGAGGACTAGCGGGGCCGGACGAGCAGTACTTC.

This clonotype was recorded at least ten times. As DNA, the CDR3 is TGTGCCAGCAGCCTCGATTTAGTCTACGAGCAGTACTTC. Residues: CASSLDLVYEQYF. V gene TRBV11-1 combines with J gene TRBJ2-7; D not certain. This CDR3 spans 13 amino acids. CDR1 is SGHAT and CDR2 is FQDESV in the germline V gene (reference sequence). Trimming took off 5 bases at V and 3 bases at J, with 11 bases between the two ends.

This clonotype was picked up a small number of times. The genes are TRBV29-1 and TRBJ2-7; a weak D match, TRBD2 (5 bases). The CDR3 spans 12 residues. The germline gives CDR1 SQVTM, CDR2 ANQGSEA. V was trimmed by 6 bases and J by 3 bases, leaving 12 bases between them. The CDR3 sequence: CSVVAGDYEQYF. CDR3 DNA sequence: TGCAGCGTGGTGGCCGGGGACTACGAGCAGTACTTC.

This clonotype was recorded a few times. This rearrangement joins TRBV10-1 to TRBJ2-7; D could derive from TRBD1 or TRBD2 (6 bases each). The germline V gene has CDR1 WNHNN and CDR2 SYGVQD (reference sequence). Between the trimmed V and J ends, which lost 8 bases and 0 bases, there was a span of 20 bases. The CDR3 is 16 residues long. The CDR3 region is CASPIPQGRYSYEQYF. The CDR3 coding sequence is TGCGCCAGCCCAATCCCTCAGGGGAGGTACTCCTACGAGCAGTACTTC.

The rearrangement uses TRBV5-1 and TRBJ2-7; D is ambiguous. Germline CDR1 is SGHRS and CDR2 is YFSETQ. This CDR3 has 14 amino acids. The V and J ends lost 2 bases and 2 bases respectively, with 11 bases between them. The CDR3 loop is CASSFPDAAYEQYF. The CDR3 DNA sequence: TGCGCCAGCAGCTTTCCGGACGCCGCCTACGAGCAGTACTTC.

This clonotype was observed many times. The CDR3 coding sequence is TGTGCCTGGAACCGCGGACTAGGGGATAGTGAGCAGTTCTTC. Residues: CAWNRGLGDSEQFF. The rearrangement uses TRBV30 and TRBJ2-1, with TRBD2 matching over 7 bases. Germline CDR1 GTSNPN, CDR2 SVGIG (reference sequence). The CDR3 sequence is 14 residues long. Trimming took 4 bases from V and 9 from J; bases not matched to a gene: 12.

As concerns this clonotype: A much bigger clone sits one base away, suggesting this may be a read error. J is TRBJ2-5 and V is TRBV7-6; TRBD1 aligns across 8 bases. The germline gives CDR1 SGHVS, CDR2 FNYEAQ. Trimming removed 4 bases from V and 5 bases from J; junction bases left unmatched: 12. The CDR3 loop spans 16 amino acids. CDR3 coding DNA: TGTGCCAGCAGCTCAGTTAAGGCCAGGGGGCTGGAGACCCAGTACTTC. It specifies CASSSVKARGLETQYF.